A single sample is the source of the 6 T cell receptor beta chains below, sequenced in a study of cytomegalovirus exposure and HLA in healthy donors. This PCR relied on a set of 60 Vbeta primers and 13 Jbeta primers. Here immunoSEQ multiplex PCR was the method, and the copy in TCRdb shows in-frame clones only, minus some. The sample table sets out 90,000 to 150,000 clones. Input material: PBMCs. Every receptor here comes from a man between 18 and 35 years old in good health and CMV-seronegative.

The chain couples TRBV7-2 to TRBJ1-2; 9 bases align to TRBD1. Germline values: CDR1 SGHTA, CDR2 FQGNSA. The V gene end was trimmed by 5 bases and the J gene end by 6 bases; junction bases not matched to a gene: 13. The CDR3 consists of 16 residues. The DNA for the CDR3 is TGTGCCAGCAGCCCCTGGAACCTGGGACAGGGCCATGGCTACACCTTC. It is translated as CASSPWNLGQGHGYTF.

The chain recombines TRBV27 with TRBJ2-2; perhaps TRBD2 as D (5 bases). V was shortened by 4 bases and J by 7 bases, with 16 bases between the two germline ends. Germline V gene sequence: CDR1 MNHEY, CDR2 SMNVEV (reference sequence). The CDR3 runs 15 residues. The DNA of the CDR3 is TGTGCCAGCAGTTCCCGGGTCTCAGAGGGCGGGGAGCTGTTTTTT. This gives the protein CASSSRVSEGGELFF.

The rearrangement uses TRBV13 and TRBJ2-3; 12 bases are a match to TRBD2. V lost 2 bases and J lost 2; bases outside the gene matches: 2. From germline, CDR1 is PRHDT and CDR2 FYEKMQ (reference sequence). The CDR3 covers 16 residues. The CDR3 is CASSLPSGGATDTQYF. The CDR3 DNA is TGTGCCAGCAGCTTACCTAGCGGGGGGGCCACAGATACGCAGTATTTT. Using reference TRBV13 and TRBJ2-3 for the parts outside the CDR3, the full variable domain is AAGVIQSPRHLIKEKRETATLKCYPIPRHDTVYWYQQGPGQDPQFLISFYEKMQSDKGSIPDRFSAQQFSDYHSELNMSSLELGDSALYFCASSLPSGGATDTQYFGPGTRLTVL.

The rearrangement links TRBV27 to TRBJ1-1; D not certain. V shed 2 bases and J shed 1 base, with 8 bases lying between them. This CDR3 region has 14 residues. Germline CDR1 reads MNHEY; CDR2 reads SMNVEV (reference sequence). CDR3 residues: CASSLRGQNTEAFF. The CDR3 region has the DNA TGTGCCAGCAGTTTAAGAGGGCAGAACACTGAAGCTTTCTTT.

As for this clone: Sequence at one end of the junction differs from germline and may be a read error. The chain's CDR3 is CASSLTTSSGDTIYF. As DNA, the CDR3 is TGTGCCAGCAGCCTAACGACGAGCTCTGGAGACACCATATATTTT. This chain links TRBV7-8 with TRBJ1-3; no firm D call. Looked up from germline, CDR1 is SGHVS and CDR2 is FQNEAQ. The CDR3 extends over 15 amino acids.

The chain uses TRBV28 and TRBJ2-7; no clear D gene. There are 14 residues in the CDR3. CDR1 is MDHEN and CDR2 is SYDVKM in the germline V gene. Between the trimmed V and J ends, which lost 3 bases and 2 bases, there was a span of 11 bases. CDR3 region: CASSFDSLTYEQYF. The CDR3 nucleotides are TGTGCCAGCAGTTTCGACTCCCTGACCTACGAGCAGTACTTC.